This is a list of T cell receptor beta chains from one sample in a study of OX40 agonist ivuxolimab in advanced cancers. Some clones are missing from TCRdb's copy, which holds only in-frame ones; the method was immunoSEQ multiplex PCR. Here the sample spans about 76,000 clones, about 82% being singletons. Specimen: CD4+ or CD8+ T cells sorted from blood, collected in a trial of the OX40 agonist ivuxolimab. These receptor sequences come from an adult with an advanced solid tumor such as melanoma, head and neck, liver or kidney cancer. Each CDR3 is given with its conserved first and last residue. D genes are given only for firm matches.

v_call | d_call | cdr3_aa
TRBV9 | . | CASSVAADLTGELFF
TRBV10-2 | . | CASLKPGTDTQYF
TRBV10-2 | TRBD1 | CASSAFRRTGDYNEQFF
TRBV5-4 | . | CASSLVGGLQETQYF
TRBV29-1 | . | CSVAGSRLGEQYF
TRBV4-2 | . | CASSLTRSIQYF
TRBV7-2 | TRBD1 | CASSLVQGNSGNTIYF
TRBV11-2 | TRBD1 | CASSSVQGAPKVYEQYF
TRBV6-1 | . | CASSEAQLGNQPQHF
TRBV7-2 | TRBD1 | CASNRGQGDEQFF
TRBV2 | . | CASSEGGRAGYEQYF
TRBV6-1 | . | CASSEMGRGRNQPQHF
TRBV2 | TRBD1 | CASSDRGSLIYGYTF
TRBV30 | . | CAWSLLQGEGYGYTF
TRBV29-1 | . | CSVPHAETQYF
TRBV5-1 | TRBD1 | CASSPGTGVNDEQFF
TRBV6-1 | . | CASRPPELFEQYF
TRBV7-2 | . | CASGGLANTGELFF
TRBV11-2 | TRBD1 | CASLQGPGRDSQYF
TRBV18 | TRBD2 | CASSPLAGTLTDTQYF
TRBV7-2 | . | CASSLGGPRRETQYF
TRBV5-1 | . | CASSLGPGNTIYF
TRBV6-6 | . | CASSFPSTDTQYF
TRBV11-2 | TRBD2 | CASSPWGGGVTDTQYF
TRBV6-4 | . | CASSDSSGTEAFF
TRBV7-9 | TRBD1 | CASTRQGGIYGYTF
TRBV19 | TRBD2 | CASSSRAGGWTTDTQYF
TRBV2 | TRBD2 | CASSDSLAGGYEQYF
TRBV6-5 | TRBD2 | CASRLSGGPTYEQYF
TRBV9 | TRBD1 | CASSARTGQEGDTQYF
TRBV5-6 | . | CASSLVQPAFSPLHF
TRBV9 | . | CASSVGQLDEQYF
TRBV10-3 | TRBD1 | CAISSSGGPYNEQFF
TRBV7-9 | . | CASSPPGGAEAFF
TRBV4-3 | . | CASSQEASRSTGELFF
TRBV2 | TRBD1 | CASSLDDRVVSYGYTF
TRBV20-1 | . | CSARGPNTIYF
TRBV6-5 | . | CASSYSGGANEQFF
TRBV11-2 | TRBD1 | CASSPQGQGNTEAFF
TRBV18 | TRBD1 | CASSPGTGGVRYGYTF
TRBV30 | . | CAWGRFDELFF
TRBV18 | TRBD1 | CASSPIGQGMNTEAFF
TRBV27 | . | CASSPWGDSNQPQHF
TRBV6-6 | . | CASTRRFWNYGYTF
TRBV2 | . | CASSVDRSPYNEQFF
TRBV9 | . | CASSVLGNEQFF
TRBV9 | TRBD1 | CASSARTGSANSPLHF
TRBV11-2 | TRBD1 | CASRLTGGEQYF
TRBV7-9 | TRBD1 | CASSLERGRGNTIYF
TRBV2 | . | CASNPSGRDYQPQHF
TRBV6-6 | . | CASSYRDNVLTF
TRBV11-3 | . | CASSQEGVGRTITEAFF
TRBV5-1 | TRBD1 | CASSRDRASTDTQYF
TRBV7-9 | . | CASSPWDGRPGTQYF
TRBV27 | . | CASSLHGSYEQYF
TRBV4-1 | TRBD1 | CASSQGQGEVNTEQFF
TRBV9 | . | CASSVEGEQFF
TRBV5-8 | . | CASSPLRGANGYTF
TRBV7-9 | . | CASSLYQPDTQYF
TRBV6-5 | TRBD1 | CASRSTGGFQPQHF